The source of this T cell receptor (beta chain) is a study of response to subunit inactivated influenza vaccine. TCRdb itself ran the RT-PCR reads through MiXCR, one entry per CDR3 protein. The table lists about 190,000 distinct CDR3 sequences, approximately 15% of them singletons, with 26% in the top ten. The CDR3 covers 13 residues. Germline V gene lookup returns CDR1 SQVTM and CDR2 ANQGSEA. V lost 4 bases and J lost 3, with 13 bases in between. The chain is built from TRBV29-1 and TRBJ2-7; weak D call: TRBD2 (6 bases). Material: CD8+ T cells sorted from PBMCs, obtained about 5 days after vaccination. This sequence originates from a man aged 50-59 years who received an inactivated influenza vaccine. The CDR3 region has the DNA TGCAGCGTTGTCGCTGGAGGGTTCTACGAGCAGTACTTC. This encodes CSVVAGGFYEQYF.